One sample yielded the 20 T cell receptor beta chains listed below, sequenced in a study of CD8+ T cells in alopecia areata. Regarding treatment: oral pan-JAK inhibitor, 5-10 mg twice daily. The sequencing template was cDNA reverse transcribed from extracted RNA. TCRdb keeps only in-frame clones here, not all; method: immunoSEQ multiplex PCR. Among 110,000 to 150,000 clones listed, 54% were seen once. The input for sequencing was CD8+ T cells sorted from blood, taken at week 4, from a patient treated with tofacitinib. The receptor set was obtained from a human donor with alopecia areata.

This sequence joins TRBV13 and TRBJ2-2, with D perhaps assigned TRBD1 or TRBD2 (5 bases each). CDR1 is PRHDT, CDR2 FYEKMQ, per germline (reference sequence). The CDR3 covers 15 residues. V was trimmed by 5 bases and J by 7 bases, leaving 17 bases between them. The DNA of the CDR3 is TGTGCCAGCAGCCGCTCTGAGGGGTTCGGCGGGGAGCTGTTTTTT. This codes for CASSRSEGFGGELFF.

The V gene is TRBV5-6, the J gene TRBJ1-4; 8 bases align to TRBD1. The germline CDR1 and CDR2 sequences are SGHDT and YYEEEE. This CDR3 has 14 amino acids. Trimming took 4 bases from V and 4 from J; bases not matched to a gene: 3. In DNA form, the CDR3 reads TGTGCCAGCAGCCCGGGACAGGTTAATGAAAAACTGTTTTTT. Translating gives CASSPGQVNEKLFF.

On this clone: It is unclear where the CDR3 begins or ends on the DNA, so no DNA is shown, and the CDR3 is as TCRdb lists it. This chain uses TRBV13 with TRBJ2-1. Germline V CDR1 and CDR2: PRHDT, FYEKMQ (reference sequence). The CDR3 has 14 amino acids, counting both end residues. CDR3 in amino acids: CASSSSGGYNEQFF.

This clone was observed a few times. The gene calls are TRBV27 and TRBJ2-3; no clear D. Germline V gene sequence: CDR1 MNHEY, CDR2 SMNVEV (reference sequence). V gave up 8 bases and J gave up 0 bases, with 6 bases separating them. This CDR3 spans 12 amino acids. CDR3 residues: CASLNSTDTQYF. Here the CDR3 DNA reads TGTGCCAGCCTGAATAGCACAGATACGCAGTATTTT.

The CDR3 sequence is CASSVEEQNYGYTF. The CDR3 coding sequence is TGTGCCAGCAGCGTAGAGGAACAGAACTATGGCTACACCTTC. The chain employs TRBV9 and TRBJ1-2, with no clear D. CDR3 length: 14 residues. Looked up from germline, CDR1 is SGDLS and CDR2 is YYNGEE. The ends were cut back, 0 bases at V and 2 bases at J, with 8 bases in the middle.

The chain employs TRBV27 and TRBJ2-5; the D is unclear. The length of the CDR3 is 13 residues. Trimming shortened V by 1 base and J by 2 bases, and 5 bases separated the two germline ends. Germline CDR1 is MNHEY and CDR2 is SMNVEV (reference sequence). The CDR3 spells CASSLLGQETQYF. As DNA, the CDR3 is TGTGCCAGCAGTTTATTAGGGCAAGAGACCCAGTACTTC.

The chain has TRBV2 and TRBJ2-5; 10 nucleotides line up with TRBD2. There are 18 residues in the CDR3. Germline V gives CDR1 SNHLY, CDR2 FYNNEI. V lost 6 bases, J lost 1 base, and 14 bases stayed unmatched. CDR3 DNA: TGTGCCAGCAGCAGCACTAGCGGGACCCCCTCTGGCCAAGAGACCCAGTACTTC. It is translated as CASSSTSGTPSGQETQYF.

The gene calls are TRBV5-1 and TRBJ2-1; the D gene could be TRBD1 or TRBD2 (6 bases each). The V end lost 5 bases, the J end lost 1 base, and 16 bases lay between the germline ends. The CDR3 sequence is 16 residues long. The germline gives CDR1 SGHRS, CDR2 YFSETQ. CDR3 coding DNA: TGCGCCAGCAGGCGTGAGGGGGGCTGGTCCTACAATGAGCAGTTCTTC. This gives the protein CASRREGGWSYNEQFF.

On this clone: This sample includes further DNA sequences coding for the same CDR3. CDR3 DNA sequence: TGTGCCAGCTCTGACAATGAGCAGTTCTTC. This translates into CASSDNEQFF. This sequence joins TRBV2 and TRBJ2-1; no firm D call. Trimming pared 8 bases from V and 5 bases from J, leaving 4 bases between. The CDR3 covers 10 residues. CDR1 is SNHLY, CDR2 FYNNEI, per germline.

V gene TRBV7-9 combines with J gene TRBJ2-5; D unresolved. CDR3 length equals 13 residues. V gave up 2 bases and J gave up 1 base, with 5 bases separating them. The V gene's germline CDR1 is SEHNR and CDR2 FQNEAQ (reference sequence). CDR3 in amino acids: CASSLPIQETQYF. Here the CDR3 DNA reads TGTGCCAGCAGCTTACCAATCCAAGAGACCCAGTACTTC. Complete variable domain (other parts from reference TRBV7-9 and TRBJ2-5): DTGVSQNPRHKITKRGQNVTFRCDPISEHNRLYWYRQTLGQGPEFLTYFQNEAQLEKSRLLSDRFSAERPKGSFSTLEIQRTEQGDSAMYLCASSLPIQETQYFGPGTRLLVL.

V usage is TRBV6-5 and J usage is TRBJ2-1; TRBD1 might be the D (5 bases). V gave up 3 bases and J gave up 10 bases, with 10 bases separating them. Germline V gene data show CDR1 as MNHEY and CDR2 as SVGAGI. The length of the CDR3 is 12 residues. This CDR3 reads CASSYLGAEQFF. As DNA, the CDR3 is TGTGCCAGCAGTTATCTAGGGGCGGAGCAGTTCTTC.

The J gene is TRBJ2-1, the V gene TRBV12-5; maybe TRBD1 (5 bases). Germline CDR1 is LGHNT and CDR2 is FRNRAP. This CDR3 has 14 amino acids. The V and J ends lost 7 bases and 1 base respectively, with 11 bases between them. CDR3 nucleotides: TGTGCTAGTGTTCCCGACAGATCCTACAATGAGCAGTTCTTC. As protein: CASVPDRSYNEQFF.

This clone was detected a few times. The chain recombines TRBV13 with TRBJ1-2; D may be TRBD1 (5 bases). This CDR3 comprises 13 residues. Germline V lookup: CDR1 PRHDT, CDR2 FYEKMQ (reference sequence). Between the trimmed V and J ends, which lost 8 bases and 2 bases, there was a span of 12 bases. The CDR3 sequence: CASQEGPNYGYTF. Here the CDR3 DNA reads TGTGCCAGCCAAGAGGGGCCCAACTATGGCTACACCTTC.

This CDR3 is CASSYSGTGGYEQYF. In DNA, the CDR3 is TGCGCCAGCAGCTATTCCGGGACAGGGGGCTACGAGCAGTACTTC. V usage is TRBV4-3 and J usage is TRBJ2-7; 11 nucleotides align to TRBD1. In germline, CDR1 is LGHNA, CDR2 YSLEER. The CDR3 spans 15 residues. J was trimmed by 3 bases and V by 5 bases; bases with no gene match: 6.

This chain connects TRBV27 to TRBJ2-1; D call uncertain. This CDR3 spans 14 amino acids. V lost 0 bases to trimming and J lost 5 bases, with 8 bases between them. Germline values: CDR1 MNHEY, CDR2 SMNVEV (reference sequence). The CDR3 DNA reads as TGTGCCAGCAGTTTATCTAGCCGCCACAATGAGCAGTTCTTC. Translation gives CASSLSSRHNEQFF.

CDR3 sequence (DNA): TGTGCCAGCAGCGGATCCGGGACAGACTATGGCTACACCTTC. Translated: CASSGSGTDYGYTF. This chain connects TRBV9 to TRBJ1-2, with TRBD1 matching over 7 bases. Looked up from germline, CDR1 is SGDLS and CDR2 is YYNGEE. V was pared by 3 bases and J by 3 bases, with 5 bases of the junction left unmatched. The CDR3 loop spans 14 amino acids. Combining the CDR3 with reference TRBV9 and TRBJ1-2 gives the whole variable domain DSGVTQTPKHLITATGQRVTLRCSPRSGDLSVYWYQQSLDQGLQFLIQYYNGEERAKGNILERFSAQQFPDLHSELNLSSLELGDSALYFCASSGSGTDYGYTFGSGTRLTVV.

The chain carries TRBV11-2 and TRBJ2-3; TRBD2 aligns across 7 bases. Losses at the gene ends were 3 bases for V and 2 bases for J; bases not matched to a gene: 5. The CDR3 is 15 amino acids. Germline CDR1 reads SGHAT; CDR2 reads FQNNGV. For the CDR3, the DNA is TGTGCCAGCAGCTTGTCTAGCGGATCCACAGATACGCAGTATTTT. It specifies CASSLSSGSTDTQYF.

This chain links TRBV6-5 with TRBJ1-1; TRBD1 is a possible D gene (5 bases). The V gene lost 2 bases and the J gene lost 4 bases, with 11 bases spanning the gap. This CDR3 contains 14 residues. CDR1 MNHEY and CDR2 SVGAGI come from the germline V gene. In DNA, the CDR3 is TGTGCCAGCAGTTACGTGTCGGGGGGCACTGAAGCTTTCTTT. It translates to CASSYVSGGTEAFF.

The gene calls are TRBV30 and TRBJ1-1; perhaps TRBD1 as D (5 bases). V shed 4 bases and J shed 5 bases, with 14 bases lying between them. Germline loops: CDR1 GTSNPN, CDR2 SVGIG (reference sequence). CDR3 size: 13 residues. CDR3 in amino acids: CAWTWGVSTEAFF. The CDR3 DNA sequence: TGTGCCTGGACCTGGGGGGTATCGACTGAAGCTTTCTTT.

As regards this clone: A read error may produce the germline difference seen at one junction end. In nucleotides, the CDR3 is TGTGCTAGCAGCTTAAACAGGGCTCAGCCCCAGCATTTT. Translated: CASSLNRAQPQHF. V is TRBV7-7 and J is TRBJ1-5; D perhaps matches TRBD1 (6 bases). The CDR3 is 13 amino acids. Germline assignment: CDR1 SSHAT and CDR2 FNYEAQ (reference sequence). Full variable domain (rest looked up from reference TRBV7-7 and TRBJ1-5): GAGVSQSPRYKVTKRGQDVTLRCDPISSHATLYWYQQALGQGPEFLTYFNYEAQPDKSGLPSDRFSAERPEGSISTLTIQRTEQRDSAMYRCASSLNRAQPQHFGDGTRLSIL.